This T cell receptor beta chain is from a study of Ad26.COV2.S vaccination and SARS-CoV-2 variants. This CDR3 is 14 amino acids long. V was shortened by 5 bases and J by 7 bases, with 12 bases between the two germline ends. Germline loops: CDR1 SEHNR, CDR2 FQNEAQ (reference sequence). Treatment given: roughly 19 received Ad26.COV2.S at low or high dose, single or two shots; several received placebo; per-sample allocation not given. Sampling happened 63 days after the first vaccine or placebo injection. Libraries were prepared by immunoSEQ multiplex PCR; TCRdb keeps only in-frame clonotypes and omits some of them. The sample lists roughly 700,000 clones; more than 80% were seen once.

The material was peripheral blood, obtained in a trial of Ad26.COV2.S vaccine versus placebo. The chain is built from TRBV7-9 and TRBJ1-6; weak D call: TRBD1 (6 bases). The receptor was isolated from a person aged 18-60 years who received the Ad26.COV2.S COVID-19 vaccine or a placebo. CDR3 loop: CASSANQGNSPLHF. Written as DNA, the CDR3 is TGTGCCAGCAGCGCAAACCAGGGGAATTCACCCCTCCACTTT.